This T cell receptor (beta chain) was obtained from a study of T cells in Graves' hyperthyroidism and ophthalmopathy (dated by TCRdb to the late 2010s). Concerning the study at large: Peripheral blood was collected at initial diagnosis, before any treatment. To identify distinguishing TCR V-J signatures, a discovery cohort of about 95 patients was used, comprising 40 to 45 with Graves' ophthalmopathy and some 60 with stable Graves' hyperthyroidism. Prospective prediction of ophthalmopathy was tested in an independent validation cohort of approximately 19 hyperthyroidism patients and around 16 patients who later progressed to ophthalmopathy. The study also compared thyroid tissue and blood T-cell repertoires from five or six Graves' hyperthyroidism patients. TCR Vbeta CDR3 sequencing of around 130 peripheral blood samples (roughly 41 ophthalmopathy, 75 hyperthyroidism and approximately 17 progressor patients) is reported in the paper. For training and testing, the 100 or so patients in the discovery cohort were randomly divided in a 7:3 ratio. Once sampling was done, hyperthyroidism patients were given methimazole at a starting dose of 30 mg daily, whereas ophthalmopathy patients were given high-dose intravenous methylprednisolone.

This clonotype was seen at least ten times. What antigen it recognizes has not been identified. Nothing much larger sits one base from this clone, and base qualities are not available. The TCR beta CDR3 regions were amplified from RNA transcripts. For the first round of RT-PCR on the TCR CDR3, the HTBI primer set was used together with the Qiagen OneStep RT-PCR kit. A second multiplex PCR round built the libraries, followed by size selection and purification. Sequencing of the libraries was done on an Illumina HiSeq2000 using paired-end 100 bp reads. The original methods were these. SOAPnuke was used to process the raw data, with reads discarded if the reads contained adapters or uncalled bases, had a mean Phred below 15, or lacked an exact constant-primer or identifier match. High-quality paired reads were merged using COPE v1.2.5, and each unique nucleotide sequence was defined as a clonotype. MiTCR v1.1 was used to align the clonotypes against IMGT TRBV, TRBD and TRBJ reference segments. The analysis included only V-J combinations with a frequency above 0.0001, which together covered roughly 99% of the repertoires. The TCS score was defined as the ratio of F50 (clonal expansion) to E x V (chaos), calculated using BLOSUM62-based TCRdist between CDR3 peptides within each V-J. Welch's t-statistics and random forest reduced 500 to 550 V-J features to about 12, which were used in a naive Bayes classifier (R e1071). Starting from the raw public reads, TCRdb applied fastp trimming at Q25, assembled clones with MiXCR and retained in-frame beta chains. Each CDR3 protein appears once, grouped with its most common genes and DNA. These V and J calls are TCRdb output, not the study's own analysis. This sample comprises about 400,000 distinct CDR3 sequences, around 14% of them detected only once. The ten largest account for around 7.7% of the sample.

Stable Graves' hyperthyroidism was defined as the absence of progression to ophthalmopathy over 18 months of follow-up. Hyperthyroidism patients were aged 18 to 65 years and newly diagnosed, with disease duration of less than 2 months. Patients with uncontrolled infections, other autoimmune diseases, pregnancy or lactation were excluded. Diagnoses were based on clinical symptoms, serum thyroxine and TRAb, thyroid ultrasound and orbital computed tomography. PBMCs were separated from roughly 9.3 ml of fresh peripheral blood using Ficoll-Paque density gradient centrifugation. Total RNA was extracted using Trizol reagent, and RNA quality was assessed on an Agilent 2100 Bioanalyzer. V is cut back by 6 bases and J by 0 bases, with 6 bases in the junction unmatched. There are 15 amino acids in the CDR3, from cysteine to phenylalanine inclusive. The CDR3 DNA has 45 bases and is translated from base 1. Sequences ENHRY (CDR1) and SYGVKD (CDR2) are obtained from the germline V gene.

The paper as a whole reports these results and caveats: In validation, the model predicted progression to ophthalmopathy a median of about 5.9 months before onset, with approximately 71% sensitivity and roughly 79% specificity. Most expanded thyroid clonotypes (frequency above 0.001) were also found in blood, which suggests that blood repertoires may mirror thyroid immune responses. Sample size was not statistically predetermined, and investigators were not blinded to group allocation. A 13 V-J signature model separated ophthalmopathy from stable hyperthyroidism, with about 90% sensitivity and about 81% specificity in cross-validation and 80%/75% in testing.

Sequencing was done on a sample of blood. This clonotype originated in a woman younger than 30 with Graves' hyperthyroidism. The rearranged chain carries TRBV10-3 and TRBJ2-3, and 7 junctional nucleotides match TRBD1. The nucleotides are TGTGCCATCAGCGAGGGGGCTATAAGCACAGATACGCAGTATTTT. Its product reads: CAISEGAISTDTQYF.